This TCR beta chain was profiled in a study of read filtering for tumor transcriptome and immune sequencing. Overall study: Mean patient age was approximately 66 years, range about 45 to 85; 16 to 20 male, more than 11 female. TCR-mapped reads were about 4.05 to 11 million with IR-seq versus about 85 to 1273 with RNA-seq. Regarding the study as a whole: Single-read clonotypes: about 81.9% of IR-seq clonotypes (around 3.5% of reads), 74.6% of RNA-seq clonotypes (around 48% of reads).

This library used 300 to 500 ng RNA and molecular barcoded adaptors spanning alpha/delta and beta/gamma chains. TCRdb ran MiXCR on the reads and lists one entry per CDR3 protein. The sample has some 48,000 distinct CDR3 sequences, about 19% seen once. In the case of this clonotype: The target antigen is unknown. With a much larger clone just one base away, this may be a read error. In this CDR3 the conserved last residue, phenylalanine or tryptophan, is missing, so a read error is likely.

The TCR sequence derives from a donor at least 40 years old with multiple myeloma. Sequenced: a population of CD138-negative cells sorted from bone marrow.

CDR3 nucleotides: TGTGCCAGTAATCTCGGGCGGAGCTCCTACAATGAGCAGTTCCTC. It codes for CASNLGRSSYNEQFL. J is TRBJ2-1 and V is TRBV19; no definite D call. V lost 7 bases and J lost 0, with 13 bases in between. The germline gives CDR1 LNHDA, CDR2 SQIVND (reference sequence). The CDR3 loop spans 15 amino acids.